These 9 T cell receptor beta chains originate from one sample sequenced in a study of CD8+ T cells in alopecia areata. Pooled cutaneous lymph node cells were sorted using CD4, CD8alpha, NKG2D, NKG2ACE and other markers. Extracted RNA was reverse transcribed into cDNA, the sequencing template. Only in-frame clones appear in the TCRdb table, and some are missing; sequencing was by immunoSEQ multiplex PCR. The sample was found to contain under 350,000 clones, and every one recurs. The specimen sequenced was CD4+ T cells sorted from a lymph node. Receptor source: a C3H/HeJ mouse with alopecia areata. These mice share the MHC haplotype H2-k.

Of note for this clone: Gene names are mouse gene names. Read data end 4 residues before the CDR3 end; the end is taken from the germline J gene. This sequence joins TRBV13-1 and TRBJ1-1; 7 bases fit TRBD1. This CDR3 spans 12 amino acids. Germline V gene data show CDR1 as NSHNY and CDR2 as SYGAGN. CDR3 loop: CASSAWDREVFF. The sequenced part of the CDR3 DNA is TGTGCCAGCAGTGCCTGGGACAGA.

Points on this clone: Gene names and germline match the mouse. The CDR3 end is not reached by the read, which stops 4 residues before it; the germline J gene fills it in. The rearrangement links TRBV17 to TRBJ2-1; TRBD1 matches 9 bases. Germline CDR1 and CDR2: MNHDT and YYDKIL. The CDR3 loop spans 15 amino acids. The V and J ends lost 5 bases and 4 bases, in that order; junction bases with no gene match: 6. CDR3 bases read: TGTGCTAGCAGTTACTCCGGGACAGGGTATGCT. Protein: CASSYSGTGYA. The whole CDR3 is CASSYSGTGYAEQFF.

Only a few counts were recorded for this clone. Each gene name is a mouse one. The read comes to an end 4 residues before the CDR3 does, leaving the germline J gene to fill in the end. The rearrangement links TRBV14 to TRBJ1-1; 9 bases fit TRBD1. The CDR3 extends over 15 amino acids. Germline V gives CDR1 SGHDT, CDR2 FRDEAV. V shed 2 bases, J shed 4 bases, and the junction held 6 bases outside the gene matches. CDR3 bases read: TGTGCCAGCAGTTTGGGGGACAGGGTTGGCACA. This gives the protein CASSLGDRVGT. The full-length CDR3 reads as CASSLGDRVGTEVFF.

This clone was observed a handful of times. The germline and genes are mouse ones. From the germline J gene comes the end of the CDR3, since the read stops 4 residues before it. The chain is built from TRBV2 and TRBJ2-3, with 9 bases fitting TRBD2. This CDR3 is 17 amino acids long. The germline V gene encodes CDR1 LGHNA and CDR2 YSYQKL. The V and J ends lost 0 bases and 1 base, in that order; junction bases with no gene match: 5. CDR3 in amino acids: CASSQDWGGEGAETLYF. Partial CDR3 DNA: TGTGCCAGCAGCCAAGATTGGGGGGGCGAGGGTGCAGAA.

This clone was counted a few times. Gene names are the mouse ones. The CDR3 bases that were read are TGTGCCAGCAGCTCCCCTCAACAGGGCGGAACTCGCACCGGG. Translating it yields CASSSPQQGGTRTG. The complete CDR3 reads CASSSPQQGGTRTGQLYF. The chain has TRBV13-1 and TRBJ2-2, with D perhaps matching TRBD1 (6 bases). The read gets to within 4 residues of the CDR3 end, and the germline J gene fills in the rest. V was clipped by 5 bases and J by 4 bases, with 24 bases between them. This CDR3 comprises 18 residues. In germline, CDR1 is NSHNY, CDR2 SYGAGN.

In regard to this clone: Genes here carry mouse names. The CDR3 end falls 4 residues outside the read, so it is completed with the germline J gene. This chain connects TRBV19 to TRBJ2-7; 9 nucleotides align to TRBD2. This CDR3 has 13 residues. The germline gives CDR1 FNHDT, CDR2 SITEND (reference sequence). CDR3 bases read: TGTGCCAGCAGTAGGGGACTGGGTTAT. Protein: CASSRGLGY. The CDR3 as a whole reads CASSRGLGYEQYF.

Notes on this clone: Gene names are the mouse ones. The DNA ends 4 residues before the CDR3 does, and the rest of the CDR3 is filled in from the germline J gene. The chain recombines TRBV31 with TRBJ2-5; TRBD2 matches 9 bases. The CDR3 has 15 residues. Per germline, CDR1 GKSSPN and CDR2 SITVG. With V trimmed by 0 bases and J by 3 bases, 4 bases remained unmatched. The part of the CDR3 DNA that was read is TGTGCCTGGAGTCTCCTAACTGGGGGGCAAGAC. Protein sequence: CAWSLLTGGQD. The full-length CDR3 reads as CAWSLLTGGQDTQYF.

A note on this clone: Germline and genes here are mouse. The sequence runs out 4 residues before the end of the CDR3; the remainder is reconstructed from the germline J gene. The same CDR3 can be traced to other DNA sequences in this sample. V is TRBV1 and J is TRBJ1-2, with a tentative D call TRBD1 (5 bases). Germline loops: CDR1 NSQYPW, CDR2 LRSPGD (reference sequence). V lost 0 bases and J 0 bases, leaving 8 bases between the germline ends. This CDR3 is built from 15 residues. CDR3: CTCSADLGANSDYTF. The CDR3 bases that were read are TGCACCTGCAGTGCAGATCTGGGGGCAAACTCC.

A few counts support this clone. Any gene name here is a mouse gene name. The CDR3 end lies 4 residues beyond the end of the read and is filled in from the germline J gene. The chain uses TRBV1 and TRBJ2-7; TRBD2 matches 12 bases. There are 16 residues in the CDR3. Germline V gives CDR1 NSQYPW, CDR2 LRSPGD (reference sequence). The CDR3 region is CTCSAVTGGARDEQYF. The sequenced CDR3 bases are TGCACCTGCAGTGCAGTGACTGGGGGGGCGCGGGAT.